The 21 T cell receptor beta chains reported below all come from one sample, sequenced in a study of blood T cell repertoires in COVID-19. Clones were sequenced by immunoSEQ multiplex PCR, and TCRdb holds only the in-frame ones, with some missing. The sample has about 220,000 clones, around 82% seen once. The sequencing input was peripheral blood. All receptors come from a woman in her 70s with acute or convalescent COVID-19.

The rearrangement joins TRBV7-8 to TRBJ2-7, with a tentative D call TRBD1 (6 bases). The ends were cut back, 5 bases at V and 6 bases at J, with 14 bases in the middle. This CDR3 spans 13 amino acids. Germline V gives CDR1 SGHVS, CDR2 FQNEAQ. The CDR3 loop reads CASSQDTGSEQYF. The CDR3 DNA follows: TGTGCCAGCAGCCAAGACACAGGGAGCGAGCAGTACTTC.

This chain joins TRBV3-1 (or the pseudogene TRBV3-2) and TRBJ1-2; the match to TRBD1 covers 7 bases. The CDR3 consists of 14 residues. Trimming removed 1 base from V and 7 bases from J; junction bases left unmatched: 6. CDR1 is LGHDT and CDR2 is YNNKEL in the germline V gene (reference sequence). As DNA, the CDR3 is TGTGCCAGCAGCCAAGGACAGGGAGGCGGTGGCTACACCTTC. Translation: CASSQGQGGGGYTF.

This clone was counted a few times. This chain uses TRBV2 with TRBJ1-1; D gene unclear. The CDR3 loop spans 13 amino acids. Germline CDR1 reads SNHLY; CDR2 reads FYNNEI. The V gene lost 2 bases and the J gene lost 1 base, with 5 bases spanning the gap. Here the CDR3 DNA reads TGTGCCAGCAGTGAAAGACAGAACACTGAAGCTTTCTTT. Protein sequence: CASSERQNTEAFF.

This clone has a single count. The sample contains more than one DNA sequence encoding this CDR3. The chain carries TRBV6-5 and TRBJ2-3; 12 nucleotides agree with TRBD2. Germline CDR1 is MNHEY and CDR2 is SVGAGI. The junction had 0 bases not matched to a gene; V was cut back by 6 bases and J by 5 bases. CDR3 size: 13 residues. CDR3: CASRLAGGDTQYF. CDR3 in DNA: TGTGCCAGCAGACTAGCGGGGGGAGATACGCAGTATTTT.

The V gene is TRBV4-1, the J gene TRBJ2-2, with 8 nucleotides matching TRBD2. The CDR3 consists of 17 residues. Unmatched junction bases numbered 5, after V lost 0 bases and J lost 2 bases. Germline V gene data show CDR1 as MGHRA and CDR2 as YSYEKL. The CDR3 here is CASSQDYGGANTGELFF. The DNA of the CDR3 is TGCGCCAGCAGCCAAGATTACGGGGGGGCTAACACCGGGGAGCTGTTTTTT.

The genes are TRBV6-5 and TRBJ1-1; D is undetermined. The CDR3 covers 10 residues. CDR1 is MNHEY and CDR2 is SVGAGI in the germline V gene. Deletions cut 7 bases from V and 4 bases from J, with 4 bases between. Written as DNA, the CDR3 is TGTGCCAGCACTACCACTGAAGCTTTCTTT. It specifies CASTTTEAFF.

The J gene is TRBJ2-6, the V gene TRBV5-1; D remains unclear. CDR1 is SGHRS and CDR2 is YFSETQ in the germline V gene. This CDR3 contains 18 residues. Trimming pared 3 bases from V and 1 base from J, leaving 17 bases between. The CDR3 region is CASSSGSLSSSGANVLTF. CDR3 DNA sequence: TGCGCCAGCAGCTCCGGGTCCCTCTCGTCTTCTGGGGCCAACGTCCTGACTTTC.

In this sample, this clone turned up once. This chain uses TRBV5-1 with TRBJ2-1, with 8 bases identical to TRBD2. In germline, CDR1 is SGHRS, CDR2 YFSETQ. V was pared by 3 bases and J by 5 bases, with 13 bases of the junction left unmatched. The CDR3 covers 17 residues. CDR3 region: CASSSGLAGNLDNEQFF. The CDR3 region has the DNA TGCGCCAGCAGCTCTGGACTAGCAGGGAACCTAGACAATGAGCAGTTCTTC. The variable domain in full, with the rest retrieved from reference TRBV5-1 and TRBJ2-1, is KAGVTQTPRYLIKTRGQQVTLSCSPISGHRSVSWYQQTPGQGLQFLFEYFSETQRNKGNFPGRFSGRQFSNSRSEMNVSTLELGDSALYLCASSSGLAGNLDNEQFFGPGTRLTVL.

CDR3 DNA: TGTGCCAGCTCACCAGATCAGGGACTCAACTACGAGCAGTACTTC. Protein: CASSPDQGLNYEQYF. This rearrangement joins TRBV18 to TRBJ2-7; weak D call: TRBD2 (6 bases). Trimming removed 2 bases from V and 3 bases from J, with 14 bases in between. CDR1 and CDR2 (germline): KGHSH, LQKENI. This CDR3 contains 15 residues. Based on the CDR3 plus reference TRBV18 and TRBJ2-7, the full variable domain is NAGVMQNPRHLVRRRGQEARLRCSPMKGHSHVYWYRQLPEEGLKFMVYLQKENIIDESGMPKERFSAEFPKEGPSILRIQQVVRGDSAAYFCASSPDQGLNYEQYFGPGTRLTVT.

The rearrangement joins TRBV5-1 to TRBJ1-2; TRBD1 aligns across 8 bases. This CDR3 spans 15 amino acids. V gave up 4 bases and J gave up 6 bases; unmatched junction bases: 11. CDR1 is SGHRS and CDR2 is YFSETQ in the germline V gene. CDR3 sequence (DNA): TGCGCCAGCAGCCCGGATGGACAGGGTGCCAATGGCTACACCTTC. Translation gives CASSPDGQGANGYTF.

This clone was found a few times. The gene calls are TRBV6-6 and TRBJ2-1, with no clear D. Trimming removed 0 bases from V and 9 bases from J, with 6 bases in between. The V gene's germline CDR1 is MNHNY and CDR2 SVGAGI (reference sequence). The CDR3 consists of 12 residues. For the CDR3, the DNA is TGTGCCAGCAGTTACTCGACTGGTGAGCAGTTCTTC. Its protein product is CASSYSTGEQFF.

The chain joins TRBV5-1 to TRBJ1-4; D is perhaps TRBD1 (6 bases). The V gene's germline CDR1 is SGHRS and CDR2 YFSETQ. This CDR3 spans 16 amino acids. The V gene lost 4 bases and the J gene lost 7 bases, with 20 bases spanning the gap. In DNA, the CDR3 is TGCGCCAGCAGCCGGGGGGCCGTCGGGACTGGTGAAAAACTGTTTTTT. It codes for CASSRGAVGTGEKLFF. The full variable domain, rest sourced from reference TRBV5-1 and TRBJ1-4, is KAGVTQTPRYLIKTRGQQVTLSCSPISGHRSVSWYQQTPGQGLQFLFEYFSETQRNKGNFPGRFSGRQFSNSRSEMNVSTLELGDSALYLCASSRGAVGTGEKLFFGSGTQLSVL.

The chain joins TRBV7-8 to TRBJ2-1; D not certain. CDR3 length: 11 residues. The V end was cut by 5 bases, the J end by 11 bases, with 10 bases between. Germline CDR1 is SGHVS and CDR2 is FQNEAQ. The CDR3 DNA follows: TGTGCCAGCAGCCCCCGAGCTCAGCAGTTCTTC. This translates into CASSPRAQQFF. Using reference TRBV7-8 and TRBJ2-1 for the parts outside the CDR3, the full variable domain is GAGVSQSPRYKVAKRGQDVALRCDPISGHVSLFWYQQALGQGPEFLTYFQNEAQLDKSGLPSDRFFAERPEGSVSTLKIQRTQQEDSAVYLCASSPRAQQFFGPGTRLTVL.

This clone occurred once. V and J are TRBV30 and TRBJ1-1, with D possibly TRBD1 on 6 matching bases. Trimming took 3 bases from V and 2 from J, leaving 10 bases between them. CDR3 length: 13 amino acids. Germline lookup yields CDR1 GTSNPN and CDR2 SVGIG (reference sequence). The CDR3 DNA is TGTGCCTGGAGGGAAGGGGGTAACACTGAAGCTTTCTTT. Its protein is CAWREGGNTEAFF.

The chain links TRBV7-6 to TRBJ2-3; 9 bases fit TRBD2. The CDR3 is 16 residues long. V shed 6 bases and J 4 bases; nucleotides not matched to a gene: 11. Per germline, CDR1 SGHVS and CDR2 FNYEAQ. The CDR3 nucleotides are TGTGCCAGCAGTCTTGAGGCGGGGGGGACCCCAGATACGCAGTATTTT. Amino acid sequence: CASSLEAGGTPDTQYF.

This clone was picked up a small number of times. The chain joins TRBV2 to TRBJ1-1, with 12 nucleotides matching TRBD1. Germline V CDR1 and CDR2: SNHLY, FYNNEI. V lost 6 bases and J lost 4; bases outside the gene matches: 3. The CDR3 runs to 14 residues. CDR3 nucleotides: TGTGCCAGCAGCTTGGGACAGGGGGCCACTGAAGCTTTCTTT. This translates into CASSLGQGATEAFF.

The DNA of the CDR3 is TGTGCCAGCAGCGTCGACAGGAAGAACACTGAAGCTTTCTTT. It yields the protein CASSVDRKNTEAFF. The rearrangement uses TRBV9 and TRBJ1-1; a possible D gene is TRBD1 (6 bases). The CDR3 runs to 14 residues. Germline V gives CDR1 SGDLS, CDR2 YYNGEE. Between the trimmed V and J ends, which lost 2 bases and 1 base, there was a span of 9 bases.

This chain connects TRBV25-1 to TRBJ2-1; 10 bases are shared with TRBD2. V lost 3 bases, J lost 4 bases, and 3 bases stayed unmatched. From germline, CDR1 is MGHDK and CDR2 SYGVNS. The CDR3 spans 15 residues. The CDR3 sequence is CASSDRAGGYNEQFF. The CDR3 region has the DNA TGTGCCAGCAGTGACCGAGCGGGGGGGTACAATGAGCAGTTCTTC.

In its sample, this clone was seen a few times. The rearrangement uses TRBV12-5 and TRBJ2-5, with TRBD2 identical over 15 bases. The CDR3 is made up of 16 amino acids. Germline CDR1 and CDR2: LGHNT and FRNRAP. With 6 bases clipped from V and 4 bases from J, the junction kept 6 bases outside the gene matches. The CDR3 DNA follows: TGTGCTAGTGGACCGGGACTAGCGGGGGGTAGAGAGACCCAGTACTTC. Protein sequence: CASGPGLAGGRETQYF.

V and J are TRBV24-1 and TRBJ2-5; 8 bases line up with TRBD2. V lost 3 bases and J lost 5; bases outside the gene matches: 10. CDR1 and CDR2 (germline): KGHDR, SFDVKD. This CDR3 contains 16 residues. The CDR3 nucleotides are TGTGCCACCAGTGATGGGCGGGGGGCTGCCACCGAGACCCAGTACTTC. It encodes CATSDGRGAATETQYF.

The chain couples TRBV24-1 to TRBJ2-2; D possibly corresponds to TRBD1 (5 bases). Trimming removed 3 bases at V and 5 bases at J, with 9 bases between. Germline assignment: CDR1 KGHDR and CDR2 SFDVKD. This CDR3 region has 14 residues. CDR3 loop: CATSDAGITGELFF. As DNA, the CDR3 is TGTGCCACCAGTGATGCAGGGATTACCGGGGAGCTGTTTTTT.